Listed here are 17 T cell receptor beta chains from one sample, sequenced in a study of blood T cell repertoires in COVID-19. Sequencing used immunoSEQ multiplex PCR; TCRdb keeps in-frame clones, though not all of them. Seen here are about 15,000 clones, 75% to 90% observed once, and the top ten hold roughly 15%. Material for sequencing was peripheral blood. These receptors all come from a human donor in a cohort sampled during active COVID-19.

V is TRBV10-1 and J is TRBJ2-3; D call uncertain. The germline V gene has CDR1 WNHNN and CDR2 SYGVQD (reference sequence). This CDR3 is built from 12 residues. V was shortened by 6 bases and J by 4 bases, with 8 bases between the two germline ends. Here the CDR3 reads CASSTRPDTQYF. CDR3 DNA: TGCGCCAGCAGCACCAGGCCAGATACGCAGTATTTT.

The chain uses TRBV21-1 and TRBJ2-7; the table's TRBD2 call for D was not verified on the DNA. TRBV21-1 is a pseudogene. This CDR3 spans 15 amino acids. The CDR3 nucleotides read TGTGCCAGCAGTCCTCGGCACGGGTATGGCTACGAGCAGTACTTC. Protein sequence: CASSPRHGYGYEQYF.

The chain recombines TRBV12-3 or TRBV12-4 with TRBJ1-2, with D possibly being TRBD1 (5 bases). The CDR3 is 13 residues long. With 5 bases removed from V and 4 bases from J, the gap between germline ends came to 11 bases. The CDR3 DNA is TGTGCCAGCAGTCCCCAGGGAATCTATGGCTACACCTTC. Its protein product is CASSPQGIYGYTF.

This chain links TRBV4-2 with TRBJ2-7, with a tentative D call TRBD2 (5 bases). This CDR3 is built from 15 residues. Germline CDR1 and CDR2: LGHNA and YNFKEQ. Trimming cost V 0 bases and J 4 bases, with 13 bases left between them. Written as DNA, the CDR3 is TGTGCCAGCAGCCAAGAGACTTGGGGAGTTTACGAGCAGTACTTC. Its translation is CASSQETWGVYEQYF.

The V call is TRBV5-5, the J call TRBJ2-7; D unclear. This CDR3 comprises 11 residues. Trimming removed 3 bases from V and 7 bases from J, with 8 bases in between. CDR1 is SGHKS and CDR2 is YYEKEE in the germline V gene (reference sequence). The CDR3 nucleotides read TGTGCCAGCAGCTCCAACAATGAGCAGTACTTC. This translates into CASSSNNEQYF.

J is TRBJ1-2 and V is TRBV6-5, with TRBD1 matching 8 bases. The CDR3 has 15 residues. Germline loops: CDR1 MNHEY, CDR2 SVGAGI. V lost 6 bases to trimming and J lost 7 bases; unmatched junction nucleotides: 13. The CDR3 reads CASRPRRTGGGGYTF. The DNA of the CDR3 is TGTGCCAGCAGGCCAAGGCGTACAGGGGGTGGTGGCTACACCTTC.

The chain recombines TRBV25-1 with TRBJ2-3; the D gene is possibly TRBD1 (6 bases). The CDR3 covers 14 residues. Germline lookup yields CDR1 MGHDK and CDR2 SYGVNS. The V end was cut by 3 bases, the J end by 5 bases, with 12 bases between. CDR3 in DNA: TGTGCCAGCAGTGATGGAAGAGGGGGAGATACGCAGTATTTT. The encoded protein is CASSDGRGGDTQYF.

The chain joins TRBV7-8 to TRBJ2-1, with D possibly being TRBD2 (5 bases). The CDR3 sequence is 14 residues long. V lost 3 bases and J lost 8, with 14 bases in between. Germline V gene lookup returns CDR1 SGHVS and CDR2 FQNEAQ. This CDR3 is CASSFLAPRDEQFF. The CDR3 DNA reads TGTGCCAGCAGCTTCCTAGCCCCAAGAGATGAGCAGTTCTTC. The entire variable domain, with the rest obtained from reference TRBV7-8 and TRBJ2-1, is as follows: GAGVSQSPRYKVAKRGQDVALRCDPISGHVSLFWYQQALGQGPEFLTYFQNEAQLDKSGLPSDRFFAERPEGSVSTLKIQRTQQEDSAVYLCASSFLAPRDEQFFGPGTRLTVL.

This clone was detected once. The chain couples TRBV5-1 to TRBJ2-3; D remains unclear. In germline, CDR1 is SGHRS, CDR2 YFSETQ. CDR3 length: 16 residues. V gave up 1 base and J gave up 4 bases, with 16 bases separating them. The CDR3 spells CASSLQGGQVSDTQYF. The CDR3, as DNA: TGCGCCAGCAGCTTGCAAGGTGGGCAGGTTTCAGATACGCAGTATTTT.

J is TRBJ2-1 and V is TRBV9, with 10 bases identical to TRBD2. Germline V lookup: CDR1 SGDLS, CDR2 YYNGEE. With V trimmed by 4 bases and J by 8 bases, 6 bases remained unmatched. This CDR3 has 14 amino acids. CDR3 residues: CASSLGLAFYEQFF. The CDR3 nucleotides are TGTGCCAGCAGCTTGGGACTAGCGTTCTATGAGCAGTTCTTC.

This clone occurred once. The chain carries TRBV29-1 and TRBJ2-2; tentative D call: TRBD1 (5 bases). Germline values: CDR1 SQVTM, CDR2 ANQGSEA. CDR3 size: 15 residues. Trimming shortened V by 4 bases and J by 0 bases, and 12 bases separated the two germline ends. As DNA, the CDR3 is TGCAGCGTTGGTCCAGGGCGATCGAACACCGGGGAGCTGTTTTTT. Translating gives CSVGPGRSNTGELFF.

The CDR3 reads CASNLAGPQPQYF. CDR3 nucleotides: TGTGCCAGTAACTTAGCGGGCCCTCAGCCGCAGTATTTT. The chain has TRBV19 and TRBJ2-3; 7 nucleotides align to TRBD2. The V segment lost 7 bases and the J segment 10 bases; nucleotides outside the gene matches: 11. The germline gives CDR1 LNHDA, CDR2 SQIVND (reference sequence). The CDR3 is 13 amino acids.

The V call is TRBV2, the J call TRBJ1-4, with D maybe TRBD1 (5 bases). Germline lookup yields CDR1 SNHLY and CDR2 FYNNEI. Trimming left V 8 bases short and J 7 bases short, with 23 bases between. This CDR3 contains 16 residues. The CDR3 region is CASWSVEVWGGEKLFF. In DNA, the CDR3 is TGTGCCAGCTGGTCGGTGGAAGTCTGGGGCGGTGAAAAACTGTTTTTT.

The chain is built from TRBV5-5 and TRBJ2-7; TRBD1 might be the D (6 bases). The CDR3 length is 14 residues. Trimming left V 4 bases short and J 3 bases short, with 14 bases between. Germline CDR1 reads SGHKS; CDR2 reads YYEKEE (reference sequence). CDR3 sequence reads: CASSLDSSGYEQYF. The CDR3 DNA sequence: TGTGCCAGCAGCCTGGACAGTAGTGGCTACGAGCAGTACTTC.

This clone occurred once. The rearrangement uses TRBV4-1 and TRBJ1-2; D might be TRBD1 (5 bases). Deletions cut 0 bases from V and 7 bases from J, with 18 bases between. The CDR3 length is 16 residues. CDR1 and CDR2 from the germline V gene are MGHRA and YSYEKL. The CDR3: CASSQDLEGRGSGYTF. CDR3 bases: TGCGCCAGCAGCCAAGATTTGGAGGGGCGCGGGTCTGGCTACACCTTC.

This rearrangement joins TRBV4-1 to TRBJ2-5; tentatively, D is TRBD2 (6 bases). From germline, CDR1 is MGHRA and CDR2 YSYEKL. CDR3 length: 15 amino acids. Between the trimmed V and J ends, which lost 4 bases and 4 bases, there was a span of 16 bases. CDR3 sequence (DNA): TGCGCCAGCAGCCCGAGGCAGCGGGTAGGAGAGACCCAGTACTTC. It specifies CASSPRQRVGETQYF.

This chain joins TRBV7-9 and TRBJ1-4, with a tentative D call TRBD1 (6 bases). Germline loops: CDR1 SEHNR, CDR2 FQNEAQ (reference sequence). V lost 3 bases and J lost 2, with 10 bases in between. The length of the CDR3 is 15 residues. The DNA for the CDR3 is TGTGCCAGCAGCTTTGGGGGGGCGACTAATGAAAAACTGTTTTTT. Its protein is CASSFGGATNEKLFF.